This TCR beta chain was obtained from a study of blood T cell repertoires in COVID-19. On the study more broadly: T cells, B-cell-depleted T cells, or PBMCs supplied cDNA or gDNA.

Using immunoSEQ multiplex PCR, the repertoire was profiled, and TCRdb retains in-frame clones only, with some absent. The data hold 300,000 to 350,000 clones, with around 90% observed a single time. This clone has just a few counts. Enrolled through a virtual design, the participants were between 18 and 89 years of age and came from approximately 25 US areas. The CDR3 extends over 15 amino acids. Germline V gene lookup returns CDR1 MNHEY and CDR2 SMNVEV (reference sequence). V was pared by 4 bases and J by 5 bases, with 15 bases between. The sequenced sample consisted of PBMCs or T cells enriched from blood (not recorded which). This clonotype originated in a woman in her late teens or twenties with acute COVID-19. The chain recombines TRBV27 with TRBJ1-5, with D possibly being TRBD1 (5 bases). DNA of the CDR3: TGTGCCAGCAGTTACCGGGCCCTAGGGGATCAGCCCCAGCATTTT. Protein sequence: CASSYRALGDQPQHF.